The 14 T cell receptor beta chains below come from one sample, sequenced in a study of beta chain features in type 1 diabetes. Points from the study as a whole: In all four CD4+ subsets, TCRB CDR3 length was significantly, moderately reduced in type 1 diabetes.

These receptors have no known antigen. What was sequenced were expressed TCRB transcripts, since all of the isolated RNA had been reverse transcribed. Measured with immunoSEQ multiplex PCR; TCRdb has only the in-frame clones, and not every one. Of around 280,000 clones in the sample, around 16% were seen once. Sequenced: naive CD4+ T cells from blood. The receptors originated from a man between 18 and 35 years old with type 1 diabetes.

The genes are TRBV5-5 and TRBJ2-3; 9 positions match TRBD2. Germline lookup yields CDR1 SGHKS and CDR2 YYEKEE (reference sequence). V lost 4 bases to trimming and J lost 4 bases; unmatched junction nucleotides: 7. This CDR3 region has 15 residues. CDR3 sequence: CASSIRLAAADTQYF. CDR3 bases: TGTGCCAGCAGCATTCGACTAGCGGCCGCAGATACGCAGTATTTT.

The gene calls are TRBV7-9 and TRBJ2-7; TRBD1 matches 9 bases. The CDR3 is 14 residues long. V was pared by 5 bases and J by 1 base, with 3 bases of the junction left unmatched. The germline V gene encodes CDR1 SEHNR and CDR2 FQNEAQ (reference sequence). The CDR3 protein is CASSQTGGSYEQYF. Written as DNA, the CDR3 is TGTGCCAGCAGCCAGACAGGGGGTTCCTACGAGCAGTACTTC.

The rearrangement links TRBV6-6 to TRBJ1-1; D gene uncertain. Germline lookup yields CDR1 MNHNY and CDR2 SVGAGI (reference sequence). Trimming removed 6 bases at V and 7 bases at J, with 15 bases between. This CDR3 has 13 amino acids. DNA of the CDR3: TGTGCCAGCAGCCGGGAGGATACCTTTGAAGCTTTCTTT. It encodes CASSREDTFEAFF.

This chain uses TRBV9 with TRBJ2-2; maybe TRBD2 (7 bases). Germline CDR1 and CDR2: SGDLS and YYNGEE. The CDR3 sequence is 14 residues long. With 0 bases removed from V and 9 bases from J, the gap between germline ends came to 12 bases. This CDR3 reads CASSVARGARELFF. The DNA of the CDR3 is TGTGCCAGCAGCGTAGCACGGGGGGCTAGGGAGCTGTTTTTT.

The CDR3 loop is CSVVGGTGQPQHF. The CDR3 region has the DNA TGCAGCGTTGTCGGAGGGACGGGTCAGCCCCAGCATTTT. This rearrangement joins TRBV29-1 to TRBJ1-5; D is possibly TRBD1 (5 bases). CDR3 length: 13 amino acids. Between the trimmed V and J ends, which lost 4 bases and 6 bases, there was a span of 13 bases. The germline gives CDR1 SQVTM, CDR2 ANQGSEA.

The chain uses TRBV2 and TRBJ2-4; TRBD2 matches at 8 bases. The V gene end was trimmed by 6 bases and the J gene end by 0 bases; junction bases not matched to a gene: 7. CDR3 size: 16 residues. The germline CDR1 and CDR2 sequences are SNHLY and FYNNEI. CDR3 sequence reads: CASRAGAALAKNIQYF. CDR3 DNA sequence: TGTGCCAGCAGAGCGGGAGCAGCCCTAGCCAAAAACATTCAGTACTTC.

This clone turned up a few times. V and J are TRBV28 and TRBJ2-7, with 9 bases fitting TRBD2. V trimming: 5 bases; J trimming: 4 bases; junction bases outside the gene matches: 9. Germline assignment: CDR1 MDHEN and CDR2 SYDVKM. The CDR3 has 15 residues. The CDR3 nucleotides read TGTGCCAGCAGTACGGTGGCTAGCGGGGATTACGAGCAGTACTTC. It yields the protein CASSTVASGDYEQYF.

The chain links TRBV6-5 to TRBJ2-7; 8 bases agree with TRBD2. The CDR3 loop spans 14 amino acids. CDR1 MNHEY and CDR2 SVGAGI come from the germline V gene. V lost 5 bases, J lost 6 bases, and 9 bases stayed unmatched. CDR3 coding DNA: TGTGCCAGCAGTCCTAGCGGGTTTTTTTCCGAGCAGTACTTC. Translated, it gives CASSPSGFFSEQYF.

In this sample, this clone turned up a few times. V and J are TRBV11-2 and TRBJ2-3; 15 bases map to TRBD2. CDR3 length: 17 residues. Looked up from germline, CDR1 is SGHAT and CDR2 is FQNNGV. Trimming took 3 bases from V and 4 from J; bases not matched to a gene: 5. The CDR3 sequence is CASSFLGLAGGPDTQYF. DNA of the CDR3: TGTGCCAGCAGCTTCTTAGGACTAGCGGGGGGGCCAGATACGCAGTATTTT.

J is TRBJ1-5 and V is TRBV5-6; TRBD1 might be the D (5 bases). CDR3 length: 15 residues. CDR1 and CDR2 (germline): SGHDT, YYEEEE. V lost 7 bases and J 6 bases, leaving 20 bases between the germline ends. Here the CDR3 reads CASGRAGDLGQPQHF. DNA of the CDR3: TGTGCCAGCGGCCGGGCGGGGGATTTGGGTCAGCCCCAGCATTTT.

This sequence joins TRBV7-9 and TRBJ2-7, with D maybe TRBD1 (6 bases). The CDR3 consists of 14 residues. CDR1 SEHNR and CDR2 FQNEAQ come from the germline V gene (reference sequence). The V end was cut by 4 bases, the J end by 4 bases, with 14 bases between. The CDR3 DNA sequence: TGTGCCAGCAGCTCAAGACAGGAAGGGTACGAGCAGTACTTC. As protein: CASSSRQEGYEQYF.

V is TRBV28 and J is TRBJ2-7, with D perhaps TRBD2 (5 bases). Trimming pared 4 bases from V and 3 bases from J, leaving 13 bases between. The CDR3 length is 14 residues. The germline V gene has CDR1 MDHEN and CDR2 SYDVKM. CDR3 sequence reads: CASSSGGLDYEQYF. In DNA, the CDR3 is TGTGCCAGCAGTTCTGGAGGCCTAGACTACGAGCAGTACTTC.

CDR3 sequence reads: CASSSPEDYNSPLHF. DNA for the CDR3: TGTGCCAGCAGTTCCCCAGAGGACTATAATTCACCCCTCCACTTT. This chain uses TRBV28 with TRBJ1-6; D call uncertain. This CDR3 has 15 amino acids. The V end was cut by 4 bases, the J end by 3 bases, with 10 bases between. CDR1 is MDHEN, CDR2 SYDVKM, per germline.

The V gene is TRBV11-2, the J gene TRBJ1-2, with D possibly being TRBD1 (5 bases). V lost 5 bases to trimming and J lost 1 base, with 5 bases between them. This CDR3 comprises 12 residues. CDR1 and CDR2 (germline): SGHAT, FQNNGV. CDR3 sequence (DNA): TGTGCCAGCAGCGACAGTAACTATGGCTACACCTTC. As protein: CASSDSNYGYTF.